The 5 T cell receptor beta chains listed next were all sequenced from one sample in a study of T-cell reconstitution after alpha-beta-depleted transplantation in children. The library targeted TCRbeta and was prepared with unique molecular identifiers. TCRdb passed the PCR reads through MiXCR, listing each CDR3 protein once. Of approximately 250,000 distinct CDR3 sequences in the sample, roughly 23% were seen once. The sequences come from PBMCs, collected before TCRalphabeta/CD19-depleted stem cell transplant. These TCRs come from a girl between 2 and 10 years old with Fanconi anemia, due to receive a stem cell transplant.

This clonotype was found a few times. The chain has TRBV30 and TRBJ1-1, with 7 bases that match TRBD1. The CDR3 covers 14 residues. V shed 5 bases, J shed 5 bases, and the junction held 11 bases outside the gene matches. CDR1 GTSNPN and CDR2 SVGIG come from the germline V gene (reference sequence). This CDR3 is CAWARQGMRTEAFF. The CDR3 DNA reads TGTGCCTGGGCAAGACAGGGAATGAGGACTGAAGCTTTCTTT.

Only a few counts were recorded for this clonotype. The V gene is TRBV5-1, the J gene TRBJ2-7; D unclear. Germline CDR1 is SGHRS and CDR2 is YFSETQ. V was shortened by 6 bases and J by 3 bases, with 10 bases between the two germline ends. This CDR3 is built from 12 residues. The CDR3 region has the DNA TGCGCCAGCAAGGCTGCGGACTACGAGCAGTACTTC. Amino acid sequence: CASKAADYEQYF.

The V call is TRBV20-1, the J call TRBJ1-5; 8 bases map to TRBD1. The ends lost 6 bases at V and 0 bases at J; junction bases unmatched: 13. Germline V gene sequence: CDR1 DFQATT, CDR2 SNEGSKA (reference sequence). The CDR3 runs to 17 residues. The CDR3 sequence is CSATDWTGTYSNQPQHF. The CDR3 nucleotides are TGCAGTGCCACCGATTGGACAGGGACCTATAGCAATCAGCCCCAGCATTTT.

The rearrangement links TRBV20-1 to TRBJ2-1, with TRBD2 matching 9 bases. The ends lost 5 bases at V and 3 bases at J; junction bases unmatched: 11. There are 16 residues in the CDR3. Looked up from germline, CDR1 is DFQATT and CDR2 is SNEGSKA (reference sequence). The CDR3 DNA is TGCAGTGCTCGACACTTCTTTAGCGGGAGCTACAATGAGCAGTTCTTC. This gives the protein CSARHFFSGSYNEQFF.

This clonotype was recorded at least ten times. The chain links TRBV20-1 to TRBJ1-5, with TRBD1 matching over 9 bases. The ends lost 2 bases at V and 5 bases at J; junction bases unmatched: 1. Germline CDR1 and CDR2: DFQATT and SNEGSKA (reference sequence). The CDR3 covers 13 residues. This CDR3 is CSARRDRDQPQHF. As DNA, the CDR3 is TGCAGTGCTAGACGGGACAGGGATCAGCCCCAGCATTTT.